Listed below are T cell receptor beta chains from one sample, sequenced in a study of T cells in Graves' hyperthyroidism and ophthalmopathy. Each CDR3 protein is one row after TCRdb ran MiXCR on the multiplex PCR reads. Among some 560,000 distinct CDR3 sequences listed, approximately 15% were seen once. The specimen was blood. These receptors were obtained from a young woman with Graves' hyperthyroidism. CDR3s include the opening cysteine and the closing phenylalanine or tryptophan. D genes are given only for firm matches. The size of a clone is reported for some rows only, either as once, few or many, or as a class for expanded clones.

>TRBV28|TRBJ2-1|TRBD1|few
TGTGCCAGCACTTGGGGACAGGGCCTTTCCTACAATGAGCAGTTCTTC
CASTWGQGLSYNEQFF
>TRBV19|TRBJ2-3|.|.
TGTGCCAGTAGTATAATCGTCACAGATACGCAGTATTTT
CASSIIVTDTQYF
>TRBV12-3/TRBV12-4|TRBJ2-5|TRBD2|many
TGTGCCAGCAGTTTATCGTCCCCCGGGGCCGTGGGAGGGGAGGAGACCCAGTACTTC
CASSLSSPGAVGGEETQYF
>TRBV13|TRBJ2-7|.|few
TGTGCCAGCAGCTTATCGGTAGGGAACTACGAGCAGTACTTC
CASSLSVGNYEQYF
>TRBV9|TRBJ2-1|.|few
TGTGCCAGCAGCGTATTGGGGGAGGCATACAATGAGCAGTTCTTC
CASSVLGEAYNEQFF
>TRBV5-1|TRBJ1-2|TRBD1|many
TGCGCCAGCACTCTAACCGGGACAGGGGACTATGGCTACACCTTC
CASTLTGTGDYGYTF
>TRBV7-2|TRBJ2-1|TRBD2|once
TGTGCCAGCAGCTTAGCCCTTGAGGGGGCGGGGGGGGGGTACAATGAGCAGTTCTTC
CASSLALEGAGGGYNEQFF
>TRBV11-2|TRBJ2-1|TRBD2|many
TGTGCCAGCATCCGCAACCTAGCGGGTGCCAATGAGCAGTTCTTC
CASIRNLAGANEQFF
>TRBV6-5|TRBJ2-2|.|few
TGTGCCAGCAGTTACTCGACTTCGGGGGTGAACACCGGGGAGCTGTTTTTT
CASSYSTSGVNTGELFF
>TRBV7-2|TRBJ2-7|.|.
TGTGCCAGCAGCTCGTACGGGGGCGTGCAGTACTTC
CASSSYGGVQYF
>TRBV12-3/TRBV12-4|TRBJ2-1|TRBD2|many
TGTGCCAGCAGTTCCTCTGGGACTAGATTTGTCCATGAGCAGTTCTTC
CASSSSGTRFVHEQFF
>TRBV2|TRBJ2-1|TRBD2|many
TGTGCCAGCAGTGAAGCTAGGATAGCGGGAGTTTTTAATGAGCAGTTCTTC
CASSEARIAGVFNEQFF
>TRBV12-3/TRBV12-4|TRBJ2-7|TRBD2|few
TGTGCCAGCAGTTTCGGGCTAGCGGAGAACGAGCAGTACTTC
CASSFGLAENEQYF
>TRBV13|TRBJ1-6|.|few
TGTGCCAGCAGCTTAAAGCTAGGGGACGTCTATAATTCACCCCTCCACTTT
CASSLKLGDVYNSPLHF
>TRBV4-1|TRBJ2-3|.|.
TGCGCCAGCGGCCAAGCAGATACGCAGTATTTT
CASGQADTQYF
>TRBV6-1|TRBJ2-7|.|few
TGTGCCAGCAGTAGACGGAACGAGCAGTACTTC
CASSRRNEQYF
>TRBV11-2|TRBJ2-5|TRBD2|.
TGTGCCAGCAGCTTGGGACTAGCGGGAGGTGGTGACCAGTACTTC
CASSLGLAGGGDQYF
>TRBV6-5|TRBJ2-1|.|.
TGTGCCAGCAGTTACTCGATGGGGTATGAGCAGTTCTTC
CASSYSMGYEQFF
>TRBV2|TRBJ1-5|.|many
TGTGCCAGCAGTGGCTTGGAGGGCAATCAGCCCCAGCATTTT
CASSGLEGNQPQHF
>TRBV2|TRBJ1-5|TRBD1|many
TGTGCCAGCAGTGCTCCAGGGGGGCGGGTCGGCAATCAGCCCCAGCATTTT
CASSAPGGRVGNQPQHF
>TRBV20-1|TRBJ2-7|TRBD1|many
TGCAGTGCCCCCTTACAGGGGAACCCCTACGAGCAGTACTTC
CSAPLQGNPYEQYF
>TRBV28|TRBJ2-7|.|many
TGTGCCAGCAGTTTTCGGAACGAGCAGTACTTC
CASSFRNEQYF
>TRBV5-1|TRBJ1-4|.|.
TGCGCCAGCAGCGGGGGACCCAAAGAAAAACTGTTTTTT
CASSGGPKEKLFF
>TRBV19|TRBJ2-1|TRBD2|many
TGTGCCAGTAGAGGGACTAGCGGGATCCACAATGAGCAGTTCTTC
CASRGTSGIHNEQFF
>TRBV12-3/TRBV12-4|TRBJ2-5|.|many
TGTGCCAGCAGTTTCAGGGGCCAAGAGACCCAGTACTTC
CASSFRGQETQYF
>TRBV28|TRBJ2-3|TRBD2|many
TGTGCCAGCAGTTCTAGCGGGCTGGGGACAGATACGCAGTATTTT
CASSSSGLGTDTQYF
>TRBV6-1|TRBJ2-2|.|few
TGTGCCAGCAGTCCTGGGCCTAGGGGAAGAGGAGCCGGGGAGCTGTTTTTT
CASSPGPRGRGAGELFF
>TRBV7-2|TRBJ2-5|.|many
TGTGCCAGCAGCTTAGTTTTTGACAACCAAGAGACCCAGTACTTC
CASSLVFDNQETQYF
>TRBV29-1|TRBJ2-3|TRBD2|few
TGCAGCGTTGAAGACACAGAGGATCGACTAGCGGACCATGTGGCAGATACGCAGTATTTT
CSVEDTEDRLADHVADTQYF
>TRBV7-9|TRBJ2-5|TRBD2|many
TGTGCCAGCAGCCCCGAGACTAGCAAAGAGACCCAGTACTTC
CASSPETSKETQYF
>TRBV3-1|TRBJ2-5|TRBD2|many
TGTGCCAGCAGCAAACCGGGACTAGCGGGAGTATGGGAGACCCAGTACTTC
CASSKPGLAGVWETQYF
>TRBV3-1|TRBJ1-4|.|.
TGTGCCAGCAGCCAAGGCGGACGGGCTGTGTTTTTT
CASSQGGRAVFF
>TRBV15|TRBJ1-2|.|many
TGTGCCACCAGCATGGCAGGTCATGGCTACACCTTC
CATSMAGHGYTF
>TRBV7-2|TRBJ1-2|TRBD1|many
TGTGCCAGCAGCTTAAGCCGGGGACAGGGGGTTTCCTATGGCTACACCTTC
CASSLSRGQGVSYGYTF
>TRBV28|TRBJ2-1|.|many
TGTGCCAGCAGAATCCGGGACTACAATGAGCAGTTCTTC
CASRIRDYNEQFF
>TRBV7-3|TRBJ2-1|.|few
TGTGCCAGCAGCTTACACCTCGGCTCCTACAATGAGCAGTTCTTC
CASSLHLGSYNEQFF
>TRBV6-1|TRBJ2-1|.|many
TGTGCCACCAGGAGGGCCTCCTACAATGAGCAGTTCTTC
CATRRASYNEQFF
>TRBV19|TRBJ1-5|.|many
TGTGCCAGTAGTATCCCGTGGACACAAGCTAGCAATCAGCCCCAGCATTTT
CASSIPWTQASNQPQHF
>TRBV7-2|TRBJ1-2|TRBD1|many
TGTGCCAGCAGCCGTCAGGGGGAGGGACAGTTCACTCGCTACACCTTC
CASSRQGEGQFTRYTF
>TRBV10-3|TRBJ2-2|.|few
TGTGCCATCAGCACCCTAAACACCGGGGAGCTGTTTTTT
CAISTLNTGELFF
>TRBV6-1|TRBJ1-1|.|few
TGTGCCAGCAGTGTCGGGTACTGGACTGAAGCTTTCTTT
CASSVGYWTEAFF
>TRBV2|TRBJ2-3|TRBD1|many
TGTGCCAGCAGTAGACAGGGGGCAGATACGCAGTATTTT
CASSRQGADTQYF
>TRBV20-1|TRBJ2-7|.|.
TGCAGTGCTAGCCTCTGGGACACATTCTCCTACGAGCAGTACTTC
CSASLWDTFSYEQYF
>TRBV12-3/TRBV12-4|TRBJ1-2|.|many
TGTGCCAGCAGCCCAAGGAAGGGAAGCTATGGCTACACCTTC
CASSPRKGSYGYTF
>TRBV2|TRBJ2-1|TRBD2|many
TGTGCCATCGTACTAGCGGGCAGGCACAATGAGCAGTTCTTC
CAIVLAGRHNEQFF
>TRBV19|TRBJ2-1|TRBD2|.
TGTGCCAGTAGTCGGATCGGGGGGGCCAACTACAATGAGCAGTTCTTC
CASSRIGGANYNEQFF
>TRBV27|TRBJ2-7|TRBD1|few
TGTGCCAGCAGGGGACAGGTAACCTACGAGCAGTACTTC
CASRGQVTYEQYF
>TRBV7-2|TRBJ1-3|.|many
TGTGCCAGCAGCCTACGACAGGGAAACACCATATATTTT
CASSLRQGNTIYF
>TRBV30|TRBJ1-2|.|many
TGTGCCTGGAACTCCCAGGGCCCGTATGGCTACACCTTC
CAWNSQGPYGYTF
>TRBV19|TRBJ2-4|.|few
TGTGCCAGTAGTATGGGGACCATGGGGGTAGCCAAAAACATTCAGTACTTC
CASSMGTMGVAKNIQYF
>TRBV27|TRBJ2-3|TRBD2|few
TGTGCCAGCACCAGGTGGGGGGGTAGCACAGATACGCAGTATTTT
CASTRWGGSTDTQYF
>TRBV20-1|TRBJ2-2|TRBD2|.
TGCAGTGCTAGAGGCGGGACTAGCTTTGGCACCGGGGAGCTGTTTTTT
CSARGGTSFGTGELFF
>TRBV20-1|TRBJ2-7|TRBD1|.
TGCAGTGCTAGGGGGGTGGGGACAGGGGCCTACGAGCAGTACTTC
CSARGVGTGAYEQYF
>TRBV7-2|TRBJ2-1|.|.
TGTGCCAGCAGCTTAGGGGGATTCTCCTACAATGAGCAGTTCTTC
CASSLGGFSYNEQFF
>TRBV7-2|TRBJ2-5|TRBD1|.
TGTGCCAGCAGCTTAGTACCCGACAGGGGCATGGACTTC
CASSLVPDRGMDF
>TRBV20-1|TRBJ1-6|TRBD1|.
TGCAGTGTACCCGGACAGGCTTATAATTCACCCCTCCACTTT
CSVPGQAYNSPLHF